The 7 T cell receptor beta chains listed next were all sequenced from one sample in a study of identical twins. TCRdb passed the 5' RACE reads through MiXCR, listing each CDR3 protein once. This sample has hundreds of thousands of distinct CDR3 sequences, with more than 9% found just once. These data also formed part of another study, on yellow fever vaccine responses in identical twins.

The sample taken for sequencing was PBMCs. These receptors originate from a woman under 30 in good health.

This rearrangement joins TRBV19 to TRBJ2-7, with 10 bases lining up with TRBD2. This CDR3 is 20 amino acids long. CDR1 and CDR2 from the germline V gene are LNHDA and SQIVND (reference sequence). The V gene end was trimmed by 4 bases and the J gene end by 3 bases; junction bases not matched to a gene: 21. CDR3 DNA sequence: TGTGCCAGTAGTAGACAGGAAAAGTTCGAGCGGGAGGGCAGCGGCTACGAGCAGTACTTC. It translates to CASSRQEKFEREGSGYEQYF.

Only a few counts were recorded for this clonotype. The V gene is TRBV2, the J gene TRBJ1-1; tentatively, D is TRBD1 (5 bases). Germline values: CDR1 SNHLY, CDR2 FYNNEI. This CDR3 is 12 amino acids long. V dropped 6 bases and J dropped 8 bases, with 13 bases sitting between them. The CDR3 is CASSQTATEAFF. DNA of the CDR3: TGTGCCAGCAGCCAGACAGCGACCGAAGCTTTCTTT.

This clonotype was counted a few times. The rearrangement links TRBV27 to TRBJ2-3; 7 bases fit TRBD2. V lost 7 bases to trimming and J lost 0 bases; unmatched junction nucleotides: 4. The CDR3 runs to 14 residues. Germline CDR1 and CDR2: MNHEY and SMNVEV (reference sequence). CDR3 sequence: CASTGRTSTDTQYF. CDR3 DNA sequence: TGTGCCAGCACCGGGAGGACTAGCACAGATACGCAGTATTTT.

This clonotype was observed a handful of times. The chain is built from TRBV2 and TRBJ2-3; the D gene is possibly TRBD2 (5 bases). V was trimmed by 2 bases and J by 6 bases, leaving 12 bases between them. The CDR3 totals 14 residues. CDR1 and CDR2 (germline): SNHLY, FYNNEI. This chain's CDR3 is CASSELRGSDTQYF. CDR3 bases: TGTGCCAGCAGTGAACTAAGAGGGTCGGATACGCAGTATTTT.

V is TRBV5-1 and J is TRBJ2-2; the D gene could be TRBD1 or TRBD2 (5 bases each). Germline V gives CDR1 SGHRS, CDR2 YFSETQ. Deletions cut 4 bases from V and 0 bases from J, with 13 bases between. This CDR3 is built from 16 residues. In nucleotides, the CDR3 is TGCGCCAGCAGCCGACGGGGCAGGTCGAACACCGGGGAGCTGTTTTTT. Translated, it gives CASSRRGRSNTGELFF.

This clonotype was observed at least ten times. This chain connects TRBV10-1 to TRBJ2-1; D is tentatively TRBD1 or TRBD2 (6 bases each). V was shortened by 0 bases and J by 10 bases, with 16 bases between the two germline ends. The CDR3 runs to 15 residues. Per germline, CDR1 WNHNN and CDR2 SYGVQD (reference sequence). CDR3 amino acids: CASSESGGVPSEQFF. CDR3 bases: TGCGCCAGCAGTGAGTCGGGGGGCGTACCCTCCGAGCAGTTCTTC.

The chain links TRBV10-3 to TRBJ1-1; tentatively, D is TRBD1 (5 bases). V lost 2 bases, J lost 2 bases, and 6 bases lay in between. The CDR3 is 13 amino acids. Germline CDR1 reads ENHRY; CDR2 reads SYGVKD. CDR3 sequence: CAISEDRNTEAFF. The CDR3 DNA sequence: TGTGCCATCAGTGAGGACAGAAACACTGAAGCTTTCTTT.